The sequence of this T cell receptor (beta chain) was determined in a study of T cells in tumors after PD-1 blockade (dated by TCRdb to the late 2010s). At the level of the whole study: Prior checkpoint blockade, systemic immunosuppressant use, and recent radiotherapy or other anti-cancer therapy within 4 weeks were grounds for patient exclusion. Pembrolizumab 200 mg every 3 weeks or cemiplimab 350 mg every 2 weeks was administered to patients. While on anti-PD-1 treatment, some of the patients also continued taking daily vismodegib 150 mg. An average of around 120,000 TCR templates (range roughly 22,000-290,000) and 36,536 unique clonotypes was obtained for peripheral blood samples. The study performed paired single-cell RNA and TCR sequencing on site-matched tumors from BCC or SCC patients before and after anti-PD-1 therapy. To compare blood and tumor clonotypes, bulk TCR sequencing was performed on approximately eleven peripheral blood samples from a few patients. RECIST version 1.1 was the standard used to evaluate clinical response.

Overall results and qualifications from the work: Roughly two fifths of the TCR clonotypes from tumors also showed up in blood, and some novel exhausted tumor clones were present in pre-treatment blood, which suggests peripheral recruitment. The source of novel T cell clones was not identified, and lymphoid organs or rare unexpanded clones within the tumor or the tumor periphery could be included among the possible sources.

As concerns this clone: Its specific antigen is unknown. Base qualities are not at hand, and no much larger clone is one base apart.

The immunoSEQ platform was used to carry out deep TCRbeta sequencing. As for the original processing: For further analysis, only productive rearrangements were exported from the immunoSEQ Analyzer. T cell phenotypes were assigned to bulk TCRbeta clonotypes by matching the clonotypes to single-cell RNA+TCR-seq clones that had the same TCRbeta sequence. Clone enrichment in tumor was calculated as tumor frequency divided by PBMC frequency from bulk TCR sequencing. GLIPH was used to sort TCRs into specificity groups, which are clusters of distinct TCRs that likely recognize common antigens through shared CDR3 motifs. TCRdb took over this immuneACCESS table, retaining in-frame rearrangements with V and J assigned. Such tables are incomplete; in checked studies, under half of the missing clones stem from an unresolved V gene, and the remainder is unexplained. That table supplies the V and J calls and clone size; D and trimming were determined from the DNA. The sample data list fewer than 55,000 clones, and 65% to 85% of these were observed just once. The ten biggest clones cover 4% to 5% of the sample.

What this sample's time point label stands for: before anti-PD-1 therapy. For bulk TCRbeta sequencing, genomic DNA was extracted from tumor biopsies or peripheral blood, and input amounts ranged from 616 ng to 6,004 ng. Every patient was a poor candidate for surgical resection and had histologically proven advanced or metastatic basal or squamous cell carcinoma. The basal cell carcinoma cohort was made up of roughly eleven patients, and bulk tumor TCR sequencing was performed for roughly 8 of these patients. Including cysteine and phenylalanine, the CDR3 has 13 amino acids. Of all the DNA, just the CDR3 is kept, 39 bases in frame from base 1. From a lookup of the germline V gene, CDR1 and CDR2 are SNHLY and FYNNEI. V lost 6 bases and J lost 5 bases; the stretch between them is 13 bases long.

This clonotype was obtained from a human donor with basal cell carcinoma. Recombination linked TRBV2 to TRBJ2-5; the D gene may be TRBD1 or TRBD2, since each aligns over 5 bases. The sample here was PBMCs, taken before anti-PD-1 treatment. In nucleotides, the sequence is TGTGCCAGCAGGGGGGACCTGCGGGAGACCCAGTACTTC. Its protein reads: CASRGDLRETQYF.